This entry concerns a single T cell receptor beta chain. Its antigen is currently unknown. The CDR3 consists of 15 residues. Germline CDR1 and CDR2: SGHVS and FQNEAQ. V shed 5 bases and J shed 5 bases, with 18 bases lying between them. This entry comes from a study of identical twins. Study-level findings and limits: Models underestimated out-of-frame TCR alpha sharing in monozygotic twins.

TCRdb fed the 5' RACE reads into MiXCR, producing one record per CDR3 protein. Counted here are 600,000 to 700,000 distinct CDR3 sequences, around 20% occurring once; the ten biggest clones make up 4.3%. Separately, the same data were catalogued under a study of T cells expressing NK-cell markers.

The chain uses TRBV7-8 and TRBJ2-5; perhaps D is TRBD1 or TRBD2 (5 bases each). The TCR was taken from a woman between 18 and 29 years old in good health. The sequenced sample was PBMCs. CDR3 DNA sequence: TGTGCCAGCAGCCCCGGGACCGGTATTAGGGAGACCCAGTACTTC. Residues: CASSPGTGIRETQYF.